The sequence of this T cell receptor (beta chain) was determined in a study of blood T cell repertoires in COVID-19. Across the whole study: T cells, B-cell-depleted T cells, or PBMCs provided the cDNA or gDNA that served as material.

In the study's own analysis: Counts of nucleated cells, estimated from reference gene primer amplification, were obtained. The table came from immunoSEQ multiplex PCR; TCRdb's copy has only in-frame clones and leaves some out. The DNA was the basis for D and trimming; V, J and clone size are from that table. The sample includes roughly 40,000 clones, around nine tenths of them seen just once. The germline CDR1 and CDR2 sequences are SGHDT and YYEEEE. The V end lost 0 bases, the J end lost 7 bases, and 7 bases lay between the germline ends. This CDR3 contains 12 residues. The chain couples TRBV5-6 to TRBJ1-2, with no clear D. The sequencing input was peripheral blood. This TCR was sampled from a human donor in a cohort sampled during active COVID-19. The CDR3 coding sequence is TGTGCCAGCAGCTTGGAGGCGGGTGGCTACACCTTC. It encodes CASSLEAGGYTF.